The source of this T cell receptor (beta chain) is a study of T cells in Graves' hyperthyroidism and ophthalmopathy. Study outcomes and limitations: Model output signaled ophthalmopathy a median around 6.9 months ahead of onset. The majority of expanded thyroid clonotypes above 0.001 also appeared in blood.

This clonotype has ten or more counts. As yet, its antigen is unknown. Fresh peripheral blood, roughly 9.6 ml, was the source of the PBMCs. The germline CDR1 and CDR2 sequences are MDHEN and SYDVKM. This CDR3 contains 16 residues. The V and J ends lost 2 bases and 2 bases respectively, with 15 bases between them. TCR beta CDR3 regions were amplified from RNA. The HTBI primer set served for first-round RT-PCR of the TCR CDR3. MiXCR, applied by TCRdb to the multiplex PCR reads, yields one record per CDR3 protein. The sample gives some 400,000 distinct CDR3 sequences, approximately 19% of which show up once; about 4% is in the top ten.

The chain couples TRBV28 to TRBJ1-2; perhaps TRBD1 as D (6 bases). The sequenced sample consisted of blood. This clonotype was obtained from a woman under 30 with Graves' hyperthyroidism. The CDR3 spells CASSLIMGAGNYGYTF. In DNA form, the CDR3 reads TGTGCCAGCAGTTTAATCATGGGGGCTGGGAACTATGGCTACACCTTC.